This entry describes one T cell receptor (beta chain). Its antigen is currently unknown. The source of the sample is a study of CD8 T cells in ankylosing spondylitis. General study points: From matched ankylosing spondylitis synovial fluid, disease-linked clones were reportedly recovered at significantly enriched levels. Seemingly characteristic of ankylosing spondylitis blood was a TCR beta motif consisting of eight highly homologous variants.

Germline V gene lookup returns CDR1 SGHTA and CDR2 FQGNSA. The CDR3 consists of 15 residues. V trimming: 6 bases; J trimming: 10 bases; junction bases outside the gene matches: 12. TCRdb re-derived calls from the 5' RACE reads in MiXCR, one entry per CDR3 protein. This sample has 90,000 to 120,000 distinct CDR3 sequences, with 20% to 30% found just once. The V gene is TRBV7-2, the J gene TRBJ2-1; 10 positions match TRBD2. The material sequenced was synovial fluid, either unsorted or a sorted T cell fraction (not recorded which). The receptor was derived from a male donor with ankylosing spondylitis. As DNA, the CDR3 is TGTGCCAGCAGTTCACTAGCGGGAATCACAGGGGAGCAGTTCTTC. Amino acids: CASSSLAGITGEQFF.